The clone carrying this T cell receptor (beta chain) was counted only a few times. TCRdb itself ran the 5' RACE reads through MiXCR, one entry per CDR3 protein. The sample has around 250,000 distinct CDR3 sequences, 6.9% seen once; the top ten hold about 0.9%. This sample was taken from a study of T cells after yellow fever vaccination. The CDR3 runs to 17 residues. The V gene's germline CDR1 is SEHNR and CDR2 FQNEAQ (reference sequence). V was trimmed by 6 bases and J by 0 bases, leaving 18 bases between them. The material sequenced was CD4+ T cells sorted from PBMCs, taken 15 days after the yellow fever booster vaccination. The TCR was taken from a man aged 30 to 45 who received the YFV17D yellow fever vaccine. The V gene is TRBV7-9, the J gene TRBJ2-1, with D tentatively TRBD2 (6 bases). The CDR3 reads CASRLSWGDSSYNEQFF. The CDR3 DNA is TGTGCCAGCAGGCTCTCCTGGGGGGATAGCTCCTACAATGAGCAGTTCTTC. Variable domain in full (rest from reference TRBV7-9 and TRBJ2-1): DTGVSQNPRHKITKRGQNVTFRCDPISEHNRLYWYRQTLGQGPEFLTYFQNEAQLEKSRLLSDRFSAERPKGSFSTLEIQRTEQGDSAMYLCASRLSWGDSSYNEQFFGPGTRLTVL.